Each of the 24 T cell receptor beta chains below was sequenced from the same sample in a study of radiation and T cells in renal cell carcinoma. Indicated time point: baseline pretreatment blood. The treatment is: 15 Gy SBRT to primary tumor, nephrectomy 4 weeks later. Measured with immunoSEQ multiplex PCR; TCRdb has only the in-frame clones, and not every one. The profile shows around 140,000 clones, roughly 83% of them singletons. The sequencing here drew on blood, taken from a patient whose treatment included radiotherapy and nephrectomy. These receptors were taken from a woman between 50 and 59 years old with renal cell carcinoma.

Written as DNA, the CDR3 is TGCGCCAGCAGCGATGGACAGACCTACGAGCAGTACTTC. It codes for CASSDGQTYEQYF. The chain combines TRBV10-1 with TRBJ2-7; D is possibly TRBD1 (6 bases). This CDR3 comprises 13 residues. V gave up 6 bases and J gave up 2 bases, with 11 bases separating them. The germline CDR1 and CDR2 sequences are WNHNN and SYGVQD (reference sequence).

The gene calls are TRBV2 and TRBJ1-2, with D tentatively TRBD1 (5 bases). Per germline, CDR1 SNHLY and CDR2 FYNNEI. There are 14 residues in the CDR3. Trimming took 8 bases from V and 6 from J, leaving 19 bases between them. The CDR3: CASGPSEEGNGYTF. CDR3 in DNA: TGTGCCAGCGGACCCTCGGAGGAGGGGAATGGCTACACCTTC.

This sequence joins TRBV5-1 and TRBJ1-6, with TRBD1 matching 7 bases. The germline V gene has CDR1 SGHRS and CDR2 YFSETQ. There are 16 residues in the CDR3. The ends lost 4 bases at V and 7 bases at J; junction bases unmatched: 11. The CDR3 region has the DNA TGCGCCAGCAGCACCACAGGGGCTGGAGGGAATTCACCCCTCCACTTT. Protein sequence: CASSTTGAGGNSPLHF. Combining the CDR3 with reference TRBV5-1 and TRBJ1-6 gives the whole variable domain KAGVTQTPRYLIKTRGQQVTLSCSPISGHRSVSWYQQTPGQGLQFLFEYFSETQRNKGNFPGRFSGRQFSNSRSEMNVSTLELGDSALYLCASSTTGAGGNSPLHFGNGTRLTVT.

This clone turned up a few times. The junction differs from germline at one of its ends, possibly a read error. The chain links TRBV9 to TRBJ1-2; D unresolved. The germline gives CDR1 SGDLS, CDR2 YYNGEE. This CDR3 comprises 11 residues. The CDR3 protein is CASSVSGRQNF. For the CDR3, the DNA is TGTGCCAGCAGCGTATCCGGCAGGCAGAACTTC. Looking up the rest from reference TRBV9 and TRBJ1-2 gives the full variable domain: DSGVTQTPKHLITATGQRVTLRCSPRSGDLSVYWYQQSLDQGLQFLIQYYNGEERAKGNILERFSAQQFPDLHSELNLSSLELGDSALYFCASSVSGRQNFGSGTRLTVV.

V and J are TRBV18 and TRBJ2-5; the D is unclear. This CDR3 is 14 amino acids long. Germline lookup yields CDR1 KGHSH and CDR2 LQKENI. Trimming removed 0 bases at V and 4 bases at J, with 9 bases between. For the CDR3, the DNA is TGTGCCAGCTCACCACCCCTGGTTACAGAGACCCAGTACTTC. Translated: CASSPPLVTETQYF.

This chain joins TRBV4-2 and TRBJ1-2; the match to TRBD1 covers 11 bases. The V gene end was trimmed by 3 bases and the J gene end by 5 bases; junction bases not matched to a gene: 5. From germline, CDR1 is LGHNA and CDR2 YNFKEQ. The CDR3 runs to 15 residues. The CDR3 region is CASSQGTGGIYGYTF. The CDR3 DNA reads TGTGCCAGCAGCCAGGGGACAGGGGGGATTTATGGCTACACCTTC.

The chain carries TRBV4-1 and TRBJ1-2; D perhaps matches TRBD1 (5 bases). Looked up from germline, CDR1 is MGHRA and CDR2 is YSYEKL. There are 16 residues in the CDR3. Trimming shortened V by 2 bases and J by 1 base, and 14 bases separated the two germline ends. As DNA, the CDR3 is TGCGCCAGCAGCCAATACCCGCGGGGGGTTAACTATGGCTACACCTTC. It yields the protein CASSQYPRGVNYGYTF.

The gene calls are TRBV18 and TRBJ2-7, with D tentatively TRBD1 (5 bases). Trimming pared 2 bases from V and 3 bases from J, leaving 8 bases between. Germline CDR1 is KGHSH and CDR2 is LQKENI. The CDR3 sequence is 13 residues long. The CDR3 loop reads CASSPDRYYEQYF. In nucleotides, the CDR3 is TGTGCCAGCTCACCAGACAGATACTACGAGCAGTACTTC. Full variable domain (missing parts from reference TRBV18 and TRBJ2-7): NAGVMQNPRHLVRRRGQEARLRCSPMKGHSHVYWYRQLPEEGLKFMVYLQKENIIDESGMPKERFSAEFPKEGPSILRIQQVVRGDSAAYFCASSPDRYYEQYFGPGTRLTVT.

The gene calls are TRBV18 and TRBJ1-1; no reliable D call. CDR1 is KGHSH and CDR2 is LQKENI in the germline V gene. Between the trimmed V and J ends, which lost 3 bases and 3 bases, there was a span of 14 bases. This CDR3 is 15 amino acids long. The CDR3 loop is CASSPLPSVDTEAFF. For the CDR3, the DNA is TGTGCCAGCTCACCTCTACCGTCGGTCGACACTGAAGCTTTCTTT.

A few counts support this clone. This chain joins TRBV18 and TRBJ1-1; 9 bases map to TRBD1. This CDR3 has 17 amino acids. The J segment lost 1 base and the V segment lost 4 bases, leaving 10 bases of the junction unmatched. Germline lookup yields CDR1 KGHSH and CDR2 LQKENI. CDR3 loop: CASSLLPDRGRNTEAFF. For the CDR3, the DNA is TGTGCCAGCTCACTGCTCCCGGACAGGGGACGGAACACTGAAGCTTTCTTT. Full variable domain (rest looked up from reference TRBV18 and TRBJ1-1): NAGVMQNPRHLVRRRGQEARLRCSPMKGHSHVYWYRQLPEEGLKFMVYLQKENIIDESGMPKERFSAEFPKEGPSILRIQQVVRGDSAAYFCASSLLPDRGRNTEAFFGQGTRLTVV.

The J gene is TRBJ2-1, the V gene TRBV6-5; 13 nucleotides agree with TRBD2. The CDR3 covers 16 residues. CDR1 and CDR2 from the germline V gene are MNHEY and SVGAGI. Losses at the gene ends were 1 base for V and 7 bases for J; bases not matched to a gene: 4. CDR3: CASSYFWTSGSNEQFF. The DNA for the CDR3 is TGTGCCAGCAGTTACTTTTGGACTAGCGGGAGTAATGAGCAGTTCTTC.

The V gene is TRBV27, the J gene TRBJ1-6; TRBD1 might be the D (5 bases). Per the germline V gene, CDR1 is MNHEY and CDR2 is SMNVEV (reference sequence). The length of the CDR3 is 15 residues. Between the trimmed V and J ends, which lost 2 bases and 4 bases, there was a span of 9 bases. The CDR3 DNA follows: TGTGCCAGCAGTTTAGACCAGGGATATAATTCACCCCTCCACTTT. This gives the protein CASSLDQGYNSPLHF.

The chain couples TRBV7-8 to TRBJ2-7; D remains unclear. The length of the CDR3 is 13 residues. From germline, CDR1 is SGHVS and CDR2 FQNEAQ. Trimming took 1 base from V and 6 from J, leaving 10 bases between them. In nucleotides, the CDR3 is TGTGCCAGCAGCTTAGATCAGGTCTCCGAGCAGTACTTC. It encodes CASSLDQVSEQYF.

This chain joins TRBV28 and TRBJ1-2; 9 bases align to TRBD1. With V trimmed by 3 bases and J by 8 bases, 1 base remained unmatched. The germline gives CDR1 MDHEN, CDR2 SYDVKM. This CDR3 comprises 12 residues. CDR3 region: CASSFGTGGYTF. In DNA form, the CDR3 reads TGTGCCAGCAGTTTTGGGACAGGGGGCTACACCTTC.

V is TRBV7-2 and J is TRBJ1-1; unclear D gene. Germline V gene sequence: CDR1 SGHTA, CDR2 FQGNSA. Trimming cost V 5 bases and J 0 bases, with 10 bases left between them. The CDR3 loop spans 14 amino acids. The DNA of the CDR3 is TGTGCCAGCAGCCGGCGAACAGTGAACACTGAAGCTTTCTTT. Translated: CASSRRTVNTEAFF.

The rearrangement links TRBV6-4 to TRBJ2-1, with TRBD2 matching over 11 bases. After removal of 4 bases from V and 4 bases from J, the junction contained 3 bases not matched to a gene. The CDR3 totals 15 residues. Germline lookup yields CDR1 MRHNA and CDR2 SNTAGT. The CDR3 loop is CASSGLAGGYNEQFF. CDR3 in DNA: TGTGCCAGCAGTGGCCTAGCGGGGGGTTACAATGAGCAGTTCTTC.

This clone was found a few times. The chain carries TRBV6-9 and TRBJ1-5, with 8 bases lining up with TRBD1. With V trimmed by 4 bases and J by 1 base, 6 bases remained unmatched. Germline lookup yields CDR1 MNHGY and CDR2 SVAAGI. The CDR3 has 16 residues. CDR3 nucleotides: TGTGCCAGCAGTTTCCCAGGGGGCCGGAGCAATCAGCCCCAGCATTTT. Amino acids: CASSFPGGRSNQPQHF.

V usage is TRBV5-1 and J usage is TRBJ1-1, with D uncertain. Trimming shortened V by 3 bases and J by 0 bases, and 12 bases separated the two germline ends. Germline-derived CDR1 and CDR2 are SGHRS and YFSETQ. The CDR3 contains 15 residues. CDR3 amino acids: CASSSQAAMNTEAFF. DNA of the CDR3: TGCGCCAGCAGCTCGCAAGCCGCCATGAACACTGAAGCTTTCTTT.

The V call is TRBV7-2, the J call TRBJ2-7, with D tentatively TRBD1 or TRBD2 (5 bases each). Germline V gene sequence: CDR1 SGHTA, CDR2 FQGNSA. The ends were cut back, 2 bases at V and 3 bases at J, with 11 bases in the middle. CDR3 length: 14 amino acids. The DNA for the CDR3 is TGTGCCAGCAGCTTAATGGGACGACGCTACGAGCAGTACTTC. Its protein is CASSLMGRRYEQYF.

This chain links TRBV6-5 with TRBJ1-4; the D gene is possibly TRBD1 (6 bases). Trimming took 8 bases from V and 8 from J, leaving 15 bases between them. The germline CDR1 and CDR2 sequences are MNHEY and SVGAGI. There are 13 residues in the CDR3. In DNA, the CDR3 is TGTGCCAGCCTGAACCGGGACACCGAAAAACTGTTTTTT. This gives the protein CASLNRDTEKLFF.

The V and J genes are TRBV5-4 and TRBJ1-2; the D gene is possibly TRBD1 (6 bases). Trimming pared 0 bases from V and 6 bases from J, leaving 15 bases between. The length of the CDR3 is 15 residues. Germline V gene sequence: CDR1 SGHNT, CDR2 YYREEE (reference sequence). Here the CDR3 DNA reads TGTGCCAGCAGCTTGGCCGGGGGGGGGCTGCATGGCTACACCTTC. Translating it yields CASSLAGGGLHGYTF.

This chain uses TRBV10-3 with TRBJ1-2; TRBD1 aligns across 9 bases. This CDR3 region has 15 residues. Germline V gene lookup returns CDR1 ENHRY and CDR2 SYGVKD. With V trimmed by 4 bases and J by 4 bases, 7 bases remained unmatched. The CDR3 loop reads CAISGGQGRGYGYTF. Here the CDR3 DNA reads TGTGCCATCAGTGGAGGACAGGGGAGAGGCTATGGCTACACCTTC.

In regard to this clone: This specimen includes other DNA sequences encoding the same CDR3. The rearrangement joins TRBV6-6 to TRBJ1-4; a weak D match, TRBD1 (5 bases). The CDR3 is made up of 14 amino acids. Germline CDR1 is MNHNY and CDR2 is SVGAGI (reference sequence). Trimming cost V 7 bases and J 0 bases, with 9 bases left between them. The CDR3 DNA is TGTGCCAGCAAAGGGACCGCAACTAATGAAAAACTGTTTTTT. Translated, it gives CASKGTATNEKLFF.

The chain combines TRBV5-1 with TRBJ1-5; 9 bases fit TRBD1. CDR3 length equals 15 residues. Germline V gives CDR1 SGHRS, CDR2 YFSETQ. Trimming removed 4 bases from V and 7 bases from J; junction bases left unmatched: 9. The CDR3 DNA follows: TGCGCCAGCAGCGCGGGACAGGGTTGGGAGCAGCCCCAGCATTTT. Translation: CASSAGQGWEQPQHF.